The rows below give T cell receptor beta chains drawn from one sample of a study of OX40 agonist ivuxolimab in advanced cancers. Clones were read by immunoSEQ multiplex PCR, and TCRdb kept only the in-frame ones, dropping some. The top ten clones hold approximately 3.1% of a sample with 60,000 or so clones, roughly 80% of them seen once. The source material was CD4+ or CD8+ T cells sorted from blood, sampled in a trial of the OX40 agonist ivuxolimab. The receptor set was obtained from an adult with an advanced solid tumor such as melanoma, head and neck, liver or kidney cancer. Both conserved end residues are part of each CDR3. The order of the fields is D gene, V gene, J gene, CDR3 protein, CDR3 DNA. The D gene is left open where the match is weak.

.	TRBV30	TRBJ2-5	CAWTQARETQYF	TGTGCCTGGACACAGGCCAGGGAGACCCAGTACTTC
.	TRBV7-8	TRBJ1-5	CASSLVGAEGQPQHF	TGTGCCAGCAGCTTAGTTGGGGCGGAAGGTCAGCCCCAGCATTTT
.	TRBV23-1	TRBJ2-5	CASSQNGPRMKETQYF	TGCGCCAGCAGTCAAAATGGGCCTCGGATGAAAGAGACCCAGTACTTC
TRBD1	TRBV11-2	TRBJ1-4	CASSTGTVNEKLFF	TGTGCCAGCAGCACGGGGACAGTTAATGAAAAACTGTTTTTT
.	TRBV12-5	TRBJ2-3	CASGLGAALRDTQYF	TGTGCTAGTGGTTTGGGGGCTGCGTTGAGAGATACGCAGTATTTT
.	TRBV9	TRBJ2-7	CASSVVPQGYEQYF	TGTGCCAGCAGCGTCGTTCCTCAGGGCTACGAGCAGTACTTC
TRBD1	TRBV7-2	TRBJ1-2	CASSFQGALLYGYTF	TGTGCCAGCAGCTTCCAGGGGGCCCTTCTCTATGGCTACACCTTC
.	TRBV5-1	TRBJ2-2	CASSLAETGELFF	TGCGCCAGCAGCTTGGCCGAAACCGGGGAGCTGTTTTTT
.	TRBV29-1	TRBJ2-3	CSGRDTFTDTQYF	TGCAGCGGCCGGGACACATTCACAGATACGCAGTATTTT
.	TRBV7-3	TRBJ2-1	CASSLTSRGEQFF	TGTGCCAGCAGCTTAACCTCCCGGGGTGAGCAGTTCTTC
.	TRBV29-1	TRBJ1-2	CSVVEGENGYTF	TGCAGCGTTGTGGAGGGGGAGAATGGCTACACCTTC
.	TRBV14	TRBJ1-3	CASSQATASSGNTIYF	TGTGCCAGCAGCCAAGCGACGGCTAGCTCTGGAAACACCATATATTTT
TRBD1	TRBV6-1	TRBJ1-5	CASSVTGGNQPQHF	TGTGCCAGCAGCGTTACAGGGGGCAATCAGCCCCAGCATTTT
TRBD1	TRBV7-9	TRBJ2-5	CASSLGGGGETQYF	TGTGCCAGCAGCTTAGGAGGGGGCGGGGAGACCCAGTACTTC
.	TRBV29-1	TRBJ1-6	CSVASSKGSPLHF	TGCAGCGTGGCCTCCTCCAAGGGTTCACCCCTCCACTTT